One and the same sample provided the 19 T cell receptor beta chains below, sequenced in a study of T-cell memory formation after mild COVID-19. TCRdb recomputed calls from the 5' RACE reads with MiXCR, one row per CDR3 protein. This sample yields about 130,000 distinct CDR3 sequences, of which approximately 15% are seen a single time; about 14% belongs to the top ten. The specimen sequenced was PBMCs or a T cell subset sorted from them (not recorded which). These receptors were taken from an adult woman who had mild COVID-19 (a few samples of this study predate the infection). Cell type and time point are not known.

This clonotype was seen only a few times. The rearrangement joins TRBV7-8 to TRBJ2-5, with a tentative D call TRBD2 (5 bases). Looked up from germline, CDR1 is SGHVS and CDR2 is FQNEAQ. V dropped 1 base and J dropped 2 bases, with 11 bases sitting between them. This CDR3 comprises 15 residues. DNA of the CDR3: TGTGCCAGCAGCTTAGAGGCTAGCAGTCAAGAGACCCAGTACTTC. Residues: CASSLEASSQETQYF. The entire variable domain, with the rest obtained from reference TRBV7-8 and TRBJ2-5, is as follows: GAGVSQSPRYKVAKRGQDVALRCDPISGHVSLFWYQQALGQGPEFLTYFQNEAQLDKSGLPSDRFFAERPEGSVSTLKIQRTQQEDSAVYLCASSLEASSQETQYFGPGTRLLVL.

This clonotype has just a few counts. V and J are TRBV5-1 and TRBJ1-2, with D unclear. Germline loops: CDR1 SGHRS, CDR2 YFSETQ. The CDR3 is made up of 14 amino acids. Trimming stripped 3 bases from V and 0 bases from J, with 9 bases between. The CDR3 region has the DNA TGCGCCAGCAGCTCCGCGACAACTAACTATGGCTACACCTTC. It codes for CASSSATTNYGYTF.

This clonotype has just a few counts. CDR3 residues: CSVATGLDTKNIQYF. The CDR3 DNA follows: TGCAGCGTCGCTACAGGGCTGGATACCAAAAACATTCAGTACTTC. V is TRBV29-1 and J is TRBJ2-4; tentatively, D is TRBD1 (6 bases). The length of the CDR3 is 15 residues. With 6 bases removed from V and 2 bases from J, the gap between germline ends came to 17 bases. The germline CDR1 and CDR2 sequences are SQVTM and ANQGSEA.

This clonotype appeared many times. The chain recombines TRBV5-1 with TRBJ2-2; TRBD2 agrees at 10 bases. Germline V gene lookup returns CDR1 SGHRS and CDR2 YFSETQ. This CDR3 has 16 residues. Unmatched junction bases numbered 2, after V lost 2 bases and J lost 1 base. This CDR3 is CASSLRLAGNTGELFF. The CDR3 coding sequence is TGCGCCAGCAGCTTACGACTAGCGGGGAACACCGGGGAGCTGTTTTTT.

The CDR3 here is CASSLTGTDLYEQYF. The CDR3 nucleotides read TGCGCCAGCAGCTTAACAGGGACGGACCTCTACGAGCAGTACTTC. The chain has TRBV5-1 and TRBJ2-7; possibly TRBD1 for D (6 bases). Germline CDR1 reads SGHRS; CDR2 reads YFSETQ. V shed 2 bases and J shed 3 bases, with 15 bases lying between them. The CDR3 length is 15 residues.

This clonotype came up a few times. The gene calls are TRBV6-5 and TRBJ2-2; 10 bases map to TRBD2. The ends lost 2 bases at V and 1 base at J; junction bases unmatched: 4. CDR1 is MNHEY, CDR2 SVGAGI, per germline. The CDR3 runs to 17 residues. The CDR3 protein is CASSYGTSVMNTGELFF. The CDR3, as DNA: TGTGCCAGCAGTTACGGGACTAGCGTCATGAACACCGGGGAGCTGTTTTTT.

V gene TRBV6-2 or TRBV6-3 combines with J gene TRBJ2-5, with D hard to call. Germline CDR1 MNHEY, CDR2 SVGEGT. Trimming took 0 bases from V and 5 from J, leaving 7 bases between them. This CDR3 is 13 amino acids long. The CDR3 here is CASSYSESETQYF. As DNA, the CDR3 is TGTGCCAGCAGTTACTCTGAGTCTGAGACCCAGTACTTC.

The chain uses TRBV6-6 and TRBJ1-5; 7 positions match TRBD1. The ends lost 5 bases at V and 5 bases at J; junction bases unmatched: 6. Germline CDR1 MNHNY, CDR2 SVGAGI (reference sequence). This CDR3 has 14 amino acids. The CDR3: CASSGGGADQPQHF. CDR3 DNA: TGTGCCAGCAGTGGAGGGGGCGCCGATCAGCCCCAGCATTTT.

In its sample, this clonotype was seen a few times. This chain links TRBV15 with TRBJ2-2; 8 positions match TRBD1. The germline CDR1 and CDR2 sequences are LNHNV and YYDKDF (reference sequence). With 4 bases clipped from V and 7 bases from J, the junction kept 5 bases outside the gene matches. This CDR3 has 14 residues. The DNA for the CDR3 is TGTGCCACCAGCAACAGGGGGGCCAGCGGGGAGCTGTTTTTT. It specifies CATSNRGASGELFF.

In its sample, this clonotype was seen a few times. The chain links TRBV12-3 or TRBV12-4 to TRBJ1-4; 9 bases agree with TRBD1. V lost 6 bases to trimming and J lost 8 bases; unmatched junction nucleotides: 10. CDR3 length: 15 amino acids. The CDR3 DNA is TGTGCCAGCAGAGAGACAGGGGGACCGCACGAAAAACTGTTTTTT. Amino acids: CASRETGGPHEKLFF.

This chain connects TRBV7-6 to TRBJ2-7, with 7 bases fitting TRBD2. CDR3 length: 14 residues. The germline gives CDR1 SGHVS, CDR2 FNYEAQ. Trimming removed 5 bases from V and 3 bases from J; junction bases left unmatched: 7. The CDR3 protein is CASSPWDYSYEQYF. CDR3 DNA sequence: TGTGCCAGCAGCCCCTGGGACTATAGCTACGAGCAGTACTTC.

A few counts support this clonotype. V gene TRBV12-3 or TRBV12-4 combines with J gene TRBJ2-3; TRBD2 is a possible D gene (7 bases). The germline V and J ends were trimmed by 8 bases and 4 bases, with 13 bases remaining between them. This CDR3 has 13 residues. Written as DNA, the CDR3 is TGTGCCAGCTGGGGGGGGCCCGCAGATACGCAGTATTTT. This encodes CASWGGPADTQYF.

This chain uses TRBV29-1 with TRBJ2-1; 10 nucleotides line up with TRBD2. Germline V lookup: CDR1 SQVTM, CDR2 ANQGSEA. With 4 bases clipped from V and 8 bases from J, the junction kept 8 bases outside the gene matches. This CDR3 comprises 14 residues. The CDR3 nucleotides are TGCAGCGTTGGGGCTAGCGGGAGTTCAGATGAGCAGTTCTTC. It codes for CSVGASGSSDEQFF.

This clonotype was observed many times. This chain connects TRBV5-5 to TRBJ1-6; D remains ambiguous. With 4 bases removed from V and 7 bases from J, the gap between germline ends came to 21 bases. Per the germline V gene, CDR1 is SGHKS and CDR2 is YYEKEE (reference sequence). The CDR3 contains 17 residues. This CDR3 reads CASSPLTLTDGNSPLHF. CDR3 DNA sequence: TGTGCCAGCAGCCCGCTTACGCTGACGGATGGGAATTCACCCCTCCACTTT.

This sequence joins TRBV24-1 and TRBJ2-1; 11 bases line up with TRBD1. J gave up 2 bases and V 4 bases, and 3 bases lay outside the gene matches. The CDR3 consists of 16 residues. Germline CDR1 KGHDR, CDR2 SFDVKD. The CDR3 loop is CATSDPGQGAYNEQFF. The CDR3 DNA reads TGTGCCACCAGTGACCCGGGACAGGGGGCCTACAATGAGCAGTTCTTC.

This clonotype was seen at least ten times. V and J are TRBV6-1 and TRBJ1-5; D possibly corresponds to TRBD1 (5 bases). Germline CDR1 is MNHNS and CDR2 is SASEGT. The CDR3 is made up of 14 amino acids. Trimming cost V 5 bases and J 0 bases, with 8 bases left between them. CDR3 nucleotide sequence: TGTGCCAGCAGTCCCCAGGGTAGCAATCAGCCCCAGCATTTT. It yields the protein CASSPQGSNQPQHF.

This clonotype was seen a handful of times. The chain has TRBV20-1 and TRBJ2-5; 9 bases are shared with TRBD1. This CDR3 is built from 14 residues. The germline CDR1 and CDR2 sequences are DFQATT and SNEGSKA (reference sequence). V gave up 4 bases and J gave up 1 base; unmatched junction bases: 4. Written as DNA, the CDR3 is TGCAGTGCTAAAGGACAGGGGATCCAAGAGACCCAGTACTTC. The encoded protein is CSAKGQGIQETQYF.

The sample holds a few counts of this clonotype. The chain is built from TRBV12-3 or TRBV12-4 and TRBJ2-1; perhaps TRBD2 as D (6 bases). The CDR3 is made up of 16 amino acids. V was pared by 1 base and J by 4 bases, with 14 bases between. The CDR3 region has the DNA TGTGCCAGCAGTTTAGTCAATAGCGGCCTATACAATGAGCAGTTCTTC. It yields the protein CASSLVNSGLYNEQFF.

This clonotype was seen a handful of times. The chain combines TRBV19 with TRBJ2-4, with 7 nucleotides matching TRBD1. The germline gives CDR1 LNHDA, CDR2 SQIVND (reference sequence). CDR3 length: 18 residues. The trim removed 3 bases at V and 0 bases at J, leaving 11 bases unmatched. CDR3 sequence: CASSIVGQRTLAKNIQYF. CDR3 in DNA: TGTGCCAGTAGTATTGTGGGACAGAGGACGCTAGCCAAAAACATTCAGTACTTC.